What follows are 19 T cell receptor beta chains derived from one specimen sequenced in a study of T cells in Graves' hyperthyroidism and ophthalmopathy. Authors of the study amplified TCR beta CDR3 regions from RNA transcripts. During a first-round RT-PCR of the TCR CDR3, the HTBI primer set was used. TCRdb independently ran MiXCR on the multiplex PCR reads; one entry per CDR3 protein. This table holds about 520,000 distinct CDR3 sequences, less than 25% found once. The sequencing sample was made of blood. Receptors were obtained from a woman aged 25 to 45 with Graves' ophthalmopathy.

As to this clonotype: A much larger clone differs by one base, so this may be a read error. The gene calls are TRBV3-1 and TRBJ1-2; tentatively, D is TRBD1 (5 bases). The CDR3 is made up of 15 amino acids. Germline CDR1 reads LGHDT; CDR2 reads YNNKEL (reference sequence). For the CDR3, the DNA is TGTGCCAGCAACCAAGATCGTGCAGGGCCCTATGGCTACACCTTC. It yields the protein CASNQDRAGPYGYTF.

In its sample, this clonotype was seen many times. The chain carries TRBV6-1 and TRBJ2-7; 12 nucleotides align to TRBD2. V was pared by 11 bases and J by 5 bases, with 7 bases of the junction left unmatched. The germline CDR1 and CDR2 sequences are MNHNS and SASEGT. The CDR3 is 13 residues long. The CDR3 sequence: CAATSGGKHEQYF. The CDR3 DNA sequence: TGTGCCGCCACTAGCGGGGGGAAACACGAGCAGTACTTC.

This clonotype was seen repeatedly, ten times or more. The CDR3 is CASSLQGKNYEQYF. The CDR3 bases are TGTGCCAGCAGTCTACAGGGGAAAAACTACGAGCAGTACTTC. The J gene is TRBJ2-7, the V gene TRBV27, with TRBD1 matching 7 bases. The CDR3 contains 14 residues. CDR1 and CDR2 (germline): MNHEY, SMNVEV (reference sequence). V gave up 5 bases and J gave up 3 bases; unmatched junction bases: 7.

This clonotype appeared many times. This chain joins TRBV7-9 and TRBJ1-2; no clear D gene. Germline assignment: CDR1 SEHNR and CDR2 FQNEAQ (reference sequence). The CDR3 consists of 17 residues. Trimming stripped 1 base from V and 4 bases from J, with 19 bases between. Written as DNA, the CDR3 is TGTGCCAGCAGCTTAGGGTTCCGGGGATCGGGGAGCTATGGCTACACCTTC. It codes for CASSLGFRGSGSYGYTF. The full variable domain, its missing parts supplied by reference TRBV7-9 and TRBJ1-2, is DTGVSQNPRHKITKRGQNVTFRCDPISEHNRLYWYRQTLGQGPEFLTYFQNEAQLEKSRLLSDRFSAERPKGSFSTLEIQRTEQGDSAMYLCASSLGFRGSGSYGYTFGSGTRLTVV.

The CDR3 region has the DNA TGCAGTGCCCCCTGGGACAGGGGTAATTCACCCCTCCACTTT. Protein product: CSAPWDRGNSPLHF. The rearrangement links TRBV20-1 to TRBJ1-6, with 10 bases that match TRBD1. Germline V gives CDR1 DFQATT, CDR2 SNEGSKA (reference sequence). The CDR3 consists of 14 residues. V lost 6 bases, J lost 6 bases, and 5 bases stayed unmatched.

At least ten counts were recorded for this clonotype. The rearrangement joins TRBV27 to TRBJ1-3; D remains unclear. Germline V gives CDR1 MNHEY, CDR2 SMNVEV (reference sequence). V shed 5 bases and J shed 4 bases, with 15 bases lying between them. The CDR3 is made up of 15 amino acids. CDR3 bases: TGTGCCAGCAGTATCCGACCCGACGCCGGAAACACCATATATTTT. It translates to CASSIRPDAGNTIYF.

This sequence joins TRBV6-2 or TRBV6-3 and TRBJ2-7; the match to TRBD2 covers 8 bases. Germline CDR1 MNHEY, CDR2 SVGEGT. CDR3 size: 14 residues. V lost 8 bases, J lost 7 bases, and 13 bases stayed unmatched. The DNA of the CDR3 is TGTGCCAGCTGCCGACGGGAGGGCCTCTGGGAGCAGTACTTC. It is translated as CASCRREGLWEQYF.

The chain uses TRBV6-2 or TRBV6-3 and TRBJ2-7, with 10 bases lining up with TRBD1. The CDR3 has 18 residues. CDR1 is MNHEY and CDR2 is SVGEGT in the germline V gene. V was pared by 0 bases and J by 2 bases, with 10 bases of the junction left unmatched. The CDR3 region has the DNA TGTGCCAGCAGTTACTCGAAAGTCGGGACAGGGGTCCCCTACGAGCAGTACTTC. Translating it yields CASSYSKVGTGVPYEQYF.

Only one count was recorded for this clonotype. The V call is TRBV3-1, the J call TRBJ1-2; maybe TRBD1 (5 bases). This CDR3 has 16 residues. Germline V gene lookup returns CDR1 LGHDT and CDR2 YNNKEL (reference sequence). V was clipped by 0 bases and J by 4 bases, with 15 bases between them. The CDR3 loop reads CASSQDDGGQVYGYTF. In DNA, the CDR3 is TGTGCCAGCAGCCAAGATGACGGAGGACAAGTCTATGGCTACACCTTC.

The chain couples TRBV28 to TRBJ1-5; TRBD1 matches at 9 bases. J lost 11 bases, V lost 4 bases, and 12 bases had no gene match. This CDR3 has 15 amino acids. Germline V gene lookup returns CDR1 MDHEN and CDR2 SYDVKM. The CDR3 sequence: CASSSQGQGEMTQHF. In nucleotides, the CDR3 is TGTGCCAGCAGTTCCCAGGGACAGGGAGAAATGACCCAGCATTTT.

A note on this clonotype: A much larger clone is a single base away; this may be a read error. The chain is built from TRBV7-2 and TRBJ1-1, with a possible D match to TRBD1 (6 bases). In germline, CDR1 is SGHTA, CDR2 FQGNSA. The CDR3 is 14 residues long. The CDR3 is CASSLLTGSTEACF. The CDR3 DNA reads TGTGCCAGCAGCCTTCTAACAGGGTCCACTGAAGCTTGCTTT.

Ten or more counts support this clonotype. The chain is built from TRBV27 and TRBJ2-2; possibly TRBD2 for D (7 bases). V was cut by 11 bases and J by 6 bases, with 22 bases left in between. CDR1 and CDR2 (germline): MNHEY, SMNVEV (reference sequence). This CDR3 spans 15 amino acids. The CDR3 bases are TGTGCCCCAAGAGGGAGGGGGTCCCCAGCCGGGGAGCTGTTTTTT. Its translation is CAPRGRGSPAGELFF.

The sample holds many counts of this clonotype. This sequence joins TRBV5-1 and TRBJ1-1; a possible D gene is TRBD1 (5 bases). CDR1 SGHRS and CDR2 YFSETQ come from the germline V gene. The CDR3 totals 15 residues. V shed 3 bases and J shed 7 bases, with 19 bases lying between them. The CDR3 sequence is CASSSERDGSLEAFF. The CDR3 DNA follows: TGCGCCAGCAGCTCGGAGCGGGACGGAAGCCTTGAAGCTTTCTTT.

This clonotype was seen only a few times. The V and J genes are TRBV12-5 and TRBJ1-1, with D tentatively TRBD1 (6 bases). V lost 1 base and J 1 base, leaving 10 bases between the germline ends. Germline lookup yields CDR1 LGHNT and CDR2 FRNRAP. The CDR3 has 15 residues. This CDR3 is CASGLETGSNTEAFF. The CDR3 DNA reads as TGTGCTAGTGGTTTGGAGACAGGCTCGAACACTGAAGCTTTCTTT. The full variable domain, in which reference TRBV12-5 and TRBJ1-1 provide the parts outside the CDR3, is DARVTQTPRHKVTEMGQEVTMRCQPILGHNTVFWYRQTMMQGLELLAYFRNRAPLDDSGMPKDRFSAEMPDATLATLKIQPSEPRDSAVYFCASGLETGSNTEAFFGQGTRLTVV.

The table lists this clonotype with a few counts. The genes are TRBV20-1 and TRBJ2-7; 11 bases are a match to TRBD1. This CDR3 has 14 residues. The trim removed 3 bases at V and 3 bases at J, leaving 4 bases unmatched. Germline assignment: CDR1 DFQATT and CDR2 SNEGSKA (reference sequence). The CDR3 is CSASDGTGGYEQYF. The CDR3 nucleotides read TGCAGTGCTAGCGATGGGACAGGGGGCTACGAGCAGTACTTC.

This clonotype was counted ten times or more. The V call is TRBV5-6, the J call TRBJ1-1; TRBD1 matches at 8 bases. Germline CDR1 SGHDT, CDR2 YYEEEE. This CDR3 is 15 amino acids long. With V trimmed by 4 bases and J by 4 bases, 9 bases remained unmatched. This chain's CDR3 is CASSPSGTGGTEAFF. The CDR3 DNA is TGTGCCAGCAGCCCGAGCGGGACAGGTGGCACTGAAGCTTTCTTT.

This clonotype was counted many times. The chain couples TRBV28 to TRBJ1-1; D is ambiguous. This CDR3 region has 19 residues. The V end was cut by 0 bases, the J end by 6 bases, with 26 bases between. Germline V gene sequence: CDR1 MDHEN, CDR2 SYDVKM. The CDR3 loop reads CASSLWRLWGSVSAAEAFF. The CDR3 DNA is TGTGCCAGCAGTTTATGGAGGTTATGGGGTTCTGTCTCTGCGGCTGAAGCTTTCTTT.

Many counts were recorded for this clonotype. The chain links TRBV25-1 to TRBJ2-4; D is perhaps TRBD2 (6 bases). The CDR3 runs 15 residues. CDR1 and CDR2 from the germline V gene are MGHDK and SYGVNS. Trimming stripped 2 bases from V and 1 base from J, with 9 bases between. CDR3 nucleotides: TGTGCCAGCAGTGAACTGGAGGGGGCCAAAAACATTCAGTACTTC. Encoded protein: CASSELEGAKNIQYF.

This clonotype was recorded at least ten times. This sequence joins TRBV9 and TRBJ1-5, with D possibly being TRBD1 (6 bases). The V and J ends lost 4 bases and 4 bases respectively, with 15 bases between them. Germline CDR1 is SGDLS and CDR2 is YYNGEE. The CDR3 sequence is 15 residues long. The CDR3 spells CASSKTGEGNQPQHF. The CDR3 DNA follows: TGTGCCAGCAGCAAGACAGGTGAAGGAAATCAGCCCCAGCATTTT.